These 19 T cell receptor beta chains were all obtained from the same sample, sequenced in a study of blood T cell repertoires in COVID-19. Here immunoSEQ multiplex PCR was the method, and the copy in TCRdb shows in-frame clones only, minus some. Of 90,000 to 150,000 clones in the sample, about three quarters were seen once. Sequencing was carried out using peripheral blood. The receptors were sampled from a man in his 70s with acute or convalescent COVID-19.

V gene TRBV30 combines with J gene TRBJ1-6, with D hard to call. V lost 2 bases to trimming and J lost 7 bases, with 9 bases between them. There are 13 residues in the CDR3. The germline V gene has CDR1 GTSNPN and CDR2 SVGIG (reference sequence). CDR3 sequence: CAWSLLRNSPLHF. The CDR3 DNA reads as TGTGCCTGGAGTCTTCTGAGAAATTCACCCCTCCACTTT. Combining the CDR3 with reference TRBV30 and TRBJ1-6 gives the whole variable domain SQTIHQWPATLVQPVGSPLSLECTVEGTSNPNLYWYRQAAGRGLQLLFYSVGIGQISSEVPQNLSASRPQDRQFILSSKKLLLSDSGFYLCAWSLLRNSPLHFGNGTRLTVT.

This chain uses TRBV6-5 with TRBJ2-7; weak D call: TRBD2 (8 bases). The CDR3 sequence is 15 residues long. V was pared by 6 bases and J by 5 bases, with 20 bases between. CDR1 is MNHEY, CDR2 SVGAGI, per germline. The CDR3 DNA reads TGTGCCAGCAGCCCGCCGGGAGGGGGCGACGACGAGCAGTACTTC. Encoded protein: CASSPPGGGDDEQYF.

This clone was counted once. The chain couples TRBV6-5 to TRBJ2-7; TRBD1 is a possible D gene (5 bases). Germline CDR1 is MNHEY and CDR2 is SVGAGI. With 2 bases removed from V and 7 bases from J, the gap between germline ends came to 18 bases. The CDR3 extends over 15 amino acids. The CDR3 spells CASSYAGSVRGEQYF. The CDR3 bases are TGTGCCAGCAGTTACGCAGGGTCTGTTCGTGGGGAGCAGTACTTC.

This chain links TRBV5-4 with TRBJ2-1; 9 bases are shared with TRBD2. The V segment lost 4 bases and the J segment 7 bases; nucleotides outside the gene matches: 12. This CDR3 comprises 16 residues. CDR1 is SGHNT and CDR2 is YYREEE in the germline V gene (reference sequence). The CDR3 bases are TGTGCCAGCAGCCCCCGAGAGGCGGGAGGGGGGAATGAGCAGTTCTTC. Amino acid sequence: CASSPREAGGGNEQFF.

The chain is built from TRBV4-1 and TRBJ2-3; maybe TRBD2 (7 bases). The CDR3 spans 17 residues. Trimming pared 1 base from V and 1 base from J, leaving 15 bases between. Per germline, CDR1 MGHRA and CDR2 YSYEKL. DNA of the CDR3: TGCGCCAGCAGCCAAGTTGGCGGGGGCCTAGGCACAGATACGCAGTATTTT. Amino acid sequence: CASSQVGGGLGTDTQYF.

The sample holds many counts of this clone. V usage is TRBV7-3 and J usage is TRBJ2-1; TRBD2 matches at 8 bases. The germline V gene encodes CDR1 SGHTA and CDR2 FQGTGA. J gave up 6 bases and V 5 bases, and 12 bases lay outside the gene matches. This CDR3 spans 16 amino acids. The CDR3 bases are TGTGCCAGCAGCCCAAGTCGCCTAGCGGGTACCAATGAGCAGTTCTTC. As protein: CASSPSRLAGTNEQFF.

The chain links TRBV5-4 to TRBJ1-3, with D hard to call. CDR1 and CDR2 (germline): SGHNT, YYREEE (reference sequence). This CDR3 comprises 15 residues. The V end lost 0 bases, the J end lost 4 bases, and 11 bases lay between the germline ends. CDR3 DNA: TGTGCCAGCAGCTTGGATTACAGTACAGGAAACACCATATATTTT. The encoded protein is CASSLDYSTGNTIYF.

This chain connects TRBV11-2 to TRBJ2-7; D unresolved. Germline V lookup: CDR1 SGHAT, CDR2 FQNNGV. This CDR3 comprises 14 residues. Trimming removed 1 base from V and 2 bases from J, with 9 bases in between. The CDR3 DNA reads TGTGCCAGCAGCTTAGTTTTCGCGGCCTACGAGCAGTACTTC. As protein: CASSLVFAAYEQYF.

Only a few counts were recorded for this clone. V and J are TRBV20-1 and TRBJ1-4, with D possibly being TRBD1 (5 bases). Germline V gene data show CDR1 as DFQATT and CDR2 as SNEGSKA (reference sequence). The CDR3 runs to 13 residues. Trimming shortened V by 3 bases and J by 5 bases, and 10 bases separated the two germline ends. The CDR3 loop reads CSASQGLNEKLFF. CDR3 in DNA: TGCAGTGCTAGTCAGGGCCTCAATGAAAAACTGTTTTTT.

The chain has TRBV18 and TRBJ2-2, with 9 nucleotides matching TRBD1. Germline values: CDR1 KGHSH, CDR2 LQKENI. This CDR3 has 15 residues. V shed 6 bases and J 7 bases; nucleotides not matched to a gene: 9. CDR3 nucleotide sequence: TGTGCCAGCTCTCAACGGACAGGGGTCAGCGGGGAGCTGTTTTTT. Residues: CASSQRTGVSGELFF. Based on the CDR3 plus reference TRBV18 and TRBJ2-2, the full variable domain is NAGVMQNPRHLVRRRGQEARLRCSPMKGHSHVYWYRQLPEEGLKFMVYLQKENIIDESGMPKERFSAEFPKEGPSILRIQQVVRGDSAAYFCASSQRTGVSGELFFGEGSRLTVL.

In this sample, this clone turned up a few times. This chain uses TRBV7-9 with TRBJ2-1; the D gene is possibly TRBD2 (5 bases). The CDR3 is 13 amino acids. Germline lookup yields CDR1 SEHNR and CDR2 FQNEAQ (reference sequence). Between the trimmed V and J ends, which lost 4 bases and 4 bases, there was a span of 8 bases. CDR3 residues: CASSSGLYNEQFF. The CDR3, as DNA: TGTGCCAGCAGCTCCGGACTTTACAATGAGCAGTTCTTC. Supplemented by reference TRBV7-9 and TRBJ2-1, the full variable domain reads DTGVSQNPRHKITKRGQNVTFRCDPISEHNRLYWYRQTLGQGPEFLTYFQNEAQLEKSRLLSDRFSAERPKGSFSTLEIQRTEQGDSAMYLCASSSGLYNEQFFGPGTRLTVL.

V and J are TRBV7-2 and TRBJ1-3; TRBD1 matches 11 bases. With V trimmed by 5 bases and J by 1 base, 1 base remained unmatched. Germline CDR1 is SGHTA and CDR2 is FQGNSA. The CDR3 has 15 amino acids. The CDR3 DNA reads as TGTGCCAGCAGCCGGGACAGGGGGTCTGGAAACACCATATATTTT. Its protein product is CASSRDRGSGNTIYF.

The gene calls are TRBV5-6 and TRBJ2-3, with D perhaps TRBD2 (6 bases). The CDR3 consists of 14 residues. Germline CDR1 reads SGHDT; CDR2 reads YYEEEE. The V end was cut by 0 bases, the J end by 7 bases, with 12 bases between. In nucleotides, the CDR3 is TGTGCCAGCAGCTTGGCTGGGGGGACCAATACGCAGTATTTT. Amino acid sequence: CASSLAGGTNTQYF.

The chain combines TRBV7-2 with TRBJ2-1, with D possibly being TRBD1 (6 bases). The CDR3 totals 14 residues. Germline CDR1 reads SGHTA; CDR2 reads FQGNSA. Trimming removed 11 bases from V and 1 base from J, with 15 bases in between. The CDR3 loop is CAGSGGQSYNEQFF. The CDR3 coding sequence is TGTGCCGGGAGTGGGGGCCAATCCTACAATGAGCAGTTCTTC.

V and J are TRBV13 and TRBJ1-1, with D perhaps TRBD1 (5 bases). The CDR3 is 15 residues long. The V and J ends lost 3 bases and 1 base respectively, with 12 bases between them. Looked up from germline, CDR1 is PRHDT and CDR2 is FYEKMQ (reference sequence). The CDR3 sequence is CASSLQGGRNTEAFF. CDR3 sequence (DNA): TGTGCCAGCAGCTTGCAGGGTGGCCGGAACACTGAAGCTTTCTTT.

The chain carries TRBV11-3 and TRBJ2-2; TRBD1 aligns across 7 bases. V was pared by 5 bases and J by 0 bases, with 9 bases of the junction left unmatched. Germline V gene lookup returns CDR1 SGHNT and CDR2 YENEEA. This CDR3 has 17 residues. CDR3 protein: CASSPRDSASNTGELFF. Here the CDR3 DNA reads TGTGCCAGCAGCCCCCGGGACAGCGCCTCGAACACCGGGGAGCTGTTTTTT.

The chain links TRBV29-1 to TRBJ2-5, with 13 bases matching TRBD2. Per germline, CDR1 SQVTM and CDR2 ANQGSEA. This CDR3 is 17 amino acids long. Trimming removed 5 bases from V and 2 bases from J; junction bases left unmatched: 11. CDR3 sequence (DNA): TGCAGCGTTTACGGACTAGCGGGGGCCTCCCTACAAGAGACCCAGTACTTC. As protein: CSVYGLAGASLQETQYF.

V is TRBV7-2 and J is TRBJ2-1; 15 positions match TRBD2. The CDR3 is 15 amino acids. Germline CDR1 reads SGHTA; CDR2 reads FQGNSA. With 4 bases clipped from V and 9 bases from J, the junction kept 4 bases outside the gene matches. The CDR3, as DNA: TGTGCCAGCAGCTCGGGACTAGCGGGAGGCACTGAGCAGTTCTTC. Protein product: CASSSGLAGGTEQFF.

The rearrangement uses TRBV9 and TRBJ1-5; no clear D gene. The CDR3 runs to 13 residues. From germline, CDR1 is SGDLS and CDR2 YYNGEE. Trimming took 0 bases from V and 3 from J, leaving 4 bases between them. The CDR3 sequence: CASSVEHNQPQHF. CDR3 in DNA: TGTGCCAGCAGCGTAGAGCACAATCAGCCCCAGCATTTT.